This T cell receptor (beta chain) was retrieved from a study of blood T cell repertoires in COVID-19. Study as a whole: COVID-19 samples collected from the United States, Italy and Spain covered acute and convalescent phases.

Authors' processing steps: Estimation of nucleated cell counts relied on the amplification of reference gene primers. Data came from immunoSEQ multiplex PCR; TCRdb stores just in-frame clones and leaves some out. The V and J calls and clone size were taken over from that table, and D and trimming were inferred from the DNA. The sample records about 160,000 clones, around four fifths being singletons. This CDR3 contains 17 residues. Germline V gives CDR1 SGHTA, CDR2 FQGNSA. V was trimmed by 1 base and J by 4 bases, leaving 20 bases between them. The TCR was taken from a man between 65 and 85 years old with acute or convalescent COVID-19. The sample was peripheral blood. The V gene is TRBV7-2, the J gene TRBJ2-7; a weak D match, TRBD2 (6 bases). The CDR3 DNA sequence: TGTGCCAGCAGCTTAGGTGGTGGACTGGGGGGTATTTACGAGCAGTACTTC. Translated: CASSLGGGLGGIYEQYF.